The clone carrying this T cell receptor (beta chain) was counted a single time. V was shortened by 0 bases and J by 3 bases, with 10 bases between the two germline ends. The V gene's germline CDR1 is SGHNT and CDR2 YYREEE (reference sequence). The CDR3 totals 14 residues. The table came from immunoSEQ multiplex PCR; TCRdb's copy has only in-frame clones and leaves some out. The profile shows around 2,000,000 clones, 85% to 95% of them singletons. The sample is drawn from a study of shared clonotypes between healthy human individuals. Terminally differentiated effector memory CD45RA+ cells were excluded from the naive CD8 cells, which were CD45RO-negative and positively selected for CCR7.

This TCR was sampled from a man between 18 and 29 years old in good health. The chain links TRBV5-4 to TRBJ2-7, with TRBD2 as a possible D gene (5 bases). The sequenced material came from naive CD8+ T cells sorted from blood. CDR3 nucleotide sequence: TGTGCCAGCAGCTTGGGTGGGGAGAACTACGAGCAGTACTTC. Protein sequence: CASSLGGENYEQYF. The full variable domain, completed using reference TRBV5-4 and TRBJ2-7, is ETGVTQSPTHLIKTRGQQVTLRCSSQSGHNTVSWYQQALGQGPQFIFQYYREEENGRGNFPPRFSGLQFPNYSSELNVNALELDDSALYLCASSLGGENYEQYFGPGTRLTVT.